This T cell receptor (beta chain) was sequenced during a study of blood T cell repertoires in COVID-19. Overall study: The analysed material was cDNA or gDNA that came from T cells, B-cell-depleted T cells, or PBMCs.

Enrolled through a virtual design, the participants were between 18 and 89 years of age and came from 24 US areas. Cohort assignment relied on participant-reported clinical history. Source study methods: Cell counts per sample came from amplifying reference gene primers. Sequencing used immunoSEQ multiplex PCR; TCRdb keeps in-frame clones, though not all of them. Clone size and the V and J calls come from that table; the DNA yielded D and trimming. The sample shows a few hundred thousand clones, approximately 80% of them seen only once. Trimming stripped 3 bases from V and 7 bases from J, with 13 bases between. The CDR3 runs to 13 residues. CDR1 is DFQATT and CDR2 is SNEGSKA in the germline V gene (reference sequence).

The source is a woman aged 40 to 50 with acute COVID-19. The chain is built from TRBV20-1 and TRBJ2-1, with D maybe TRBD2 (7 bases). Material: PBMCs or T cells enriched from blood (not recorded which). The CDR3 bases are TGCAGTGCTAGTGGGGGGAGGGGGAATGAGCAGTTCTTC. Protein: CSASGGRGNEQFF.